A selection of T cell receptor beta chains follows, all from one sample in a study of blood T cell repertoires in COVID-19. TCRdb's copy holds only in-frame clones and misses some; the assay was immunoSEQ multiplex PCR. Here the sample spans approximately 17,000 clones, 87% being singletons. Sample: peripheral blood. The receptors originated from a human donor in a cohort sampled during active COVID-19. Each CDR3 is given with its conserved first and last residue. Fields, in order: clone size, V gene, J gene, CDR3 protein. Not all rows give a size; the values are once, few, many and, for expanded clones, a class.

NA	TRBV11-2	TRBJ2-5	CASSLEIREGETQYF
NA	TRBV5-4	TRBJ2-3	CASSFGLAGSGGTDTQYF
NA	TRBV19	TRBJ1-1	CASSIEQGQAFF
NA	TRBV7-2	TRBJ1-5	CASSLMQGNQPQHF
NA	TRBV2	TRBJ1-1	CASSEQPVIVFGAFF
NA	TRBV3-1/TRBV3-2	TRBJ2-2	CASSQVPIGQGANTGELFF
NA	TRBV5-1	TRBJ2-3	CASSLTSGGTDTQYF
NA	TRBV5-1	TRBJ2-7	CASSLGPSGTGRYEQYF
NA	TRBV6-2/TRBV6-3	TRBJ2-7	CASSYSSSGGRPTKQYF
NA	TRBV11-2	TRBJ2-5	CASSLRFRQDREETQYF
NA	TRBV9	TRBJ1-5	CASSTGAGDRQPQHF
NA	TRBV6-4	TRBJ2-1	CASSDSTSGGHNEQFF
NA	TRBV6-6	TRBJ2-7	CASTSESSGGEQYF
few	TRBV12-5	TRBJ2-7	CASGLTTSYEQYF
NA	TRBV3-1/TRBV3-2	TRBJ1-1	CASSLPGQGRNTEAFF
NA	TRBV9	TRBJ1-2	CASSSQAYGYTF
few	TRBV5-6	TRBJ2-7	CASSLSGGAHYEQYF
NA	TRBV12-5	TRBJ1-1	CASGFSSPGTEAFF
once	TRBV13	TRBJ2-2	CASSLRDWTNTGELFF
once	TRBV29-1	TRBJ1-2	CSGRWGLYGYTF
NA	TRBV7-2	TRBJ2-4	CASSFSGSGGAKNIQYF
NA	TRBV29-1	TRBJ2-3	CSATGTDTQYF
NA	TRBV4-2	TRBJ2-5	CASSQAAGGQETQYF
NA	TRBV9	TRBJ2-3	CASAAGTDTQYF
NA	TRBV3-1/TRBV3-2	TRBJ1-5	CASSQTGGGNQPQHF
once	TRBV7-2	TRBJ2-3	CASSLAENTQYF
NA	TRBV3-1/TRBV3-2	TRBJ1-4	CASRSTGDGEKLFF
NA	TRBV19	TRBJ1-1	CASTLAVNTEAFF
NA	TRBV7-2	TRBJ2-6	CASSLAQGLGANVLTF
NA	TRBV7-3	TRBJ1-1	CASSPSSRAEAFF
NA	TRBV4-3	TRBJ2-3	CASSQDSGQTTDTQYF
NA	TRBV29-1	TRBJ1-2	CSVSQGAYGGYTF
NA	TRBV6-5	TRBJ1-4	CASTRDRANEKLFF
NA	TRBV7-9	TRBJ2-2	CASSLPTTEYGELFF
NA	TRBV27	TRBJ1-5	CASTTGLDQPQHF
NA	TRBV6-5	TRBJ1-1	CATFNRGGNTEAFF
NA	TRBV30	TRBJ2-7	CAWSLSYEQYF
NA	TRBV12-5	TRBJ2-2	CASGFVFAGELFF
NA	TRBV5-1	TRBJ2-1	CASSLAGLAGYNEQFF
medium-sized	TRBV7-3	TRBJ2-2	CASSTDRAGELFF
NA	TRBV19	TRBJ2-7	CASRAGGNEQYF
NA	TRBV5-1	TRBJ1-4	CASSLRQGATNEKLFF
NA	TRBV7-3	TRBJ1-3	CASSPGQALSGNTIYF
NA	TRBV5-6	TRBJ2-3	CASRASGARTDTQYF
NA	TRBV6-6	TRBJ1-5	CASSSTVQAVPQHF
NA	TRBV11-2	TRBJ2-3	CASSLTAGVLDTQYF